Shown below are 21 T cell receptor beta chains from a single sample sequenced in a study of blood T cell repertoires in COVID-19 (dated by TCRdb to between 2020 and 2021). Library preparation used the immunoSEQ multiplex PCR assay. The table was pulled from immuneACCESS by TCRdb, which kept in-frame rearrangements only. Such tables lose some clones; where checked, under half of the loss comes from unresolved V genes, and the rest has no known cause. Within this sample are 20,000 to 30,000 clones, with nearly 95% of them counted one time only. Together, the top ten hold roughly 2.1% of the sample. Specimen: peripheral blood. All receptors derive from a human donor in a cohort sampled during active COVID-19.

The rearrangement links TRBV19 to TRBJ2-2; possible D gene TRBD1, 5 bases. This CDR3 spans 15 amino acids. The germline V and J ends were trimmed by 1 base and 7 bases, with 13 bases remaining between them. Germline lookup yields CDR1 LNHDA and CDR2 SQIVND (reference sequence). CDR3 protein: CASSIAGRANGELFF. CDR3 coding DNA: TGTGCCAGTAGTATAGCCGGCAGGGCGAACGGGGAGCTGTTTTTT.

This chain joins TRBV30 and TRBJ2-7; D possibly corresponds to TRBD2 (5 bases). The CDR3 loop spans 15 amino acids. Trimming cost V 2 bases and J 0 bases, with 14 bases left between them. The germline V gene has CDR1 GTSNPN and CDR2 SVGIG (reference sequence). CDR3 sequence (DNA): TGTGCCTGGAGTTACCCCGGAGGCCCCTCCTACGAGCAGTACTTC. The encoded protein is CAWSYPGGPSYEQYF. The complete variable domain, with remaining parts taken from reference TRBV30 and TRBJ2-7, reads SQTIHQWPATLVQPVGSPLSLECTVEGTSNPNLYWYRQAAGRGLQLLFYSVGIGQISSEVPQNLSASRPQDRQFILSSKKLLLSDSGFYLCAWSYPGGPSYEQYFGPGTRLTVT.

This clone has just one count. This chain joins TRBV5-1 and TRBJ2-3, with a weak D call TRBD2 (6 bases). Germline CDR1 reads SGHRS; CDR2 reads YFSETQ. The CDR3 has 16 residues. V shed 4 bases and J shed 0 bases, with 15 bases lying between them. The CDR3 protein is CASSESGGASTDTQYF. Here the CDR3 DNA reads TGCGCCAGCAGCGAGAGCGGCGGGGCTAGCACAGATACGCAGTATTTT.

The rearrangement uses TRBV19 and TRBJ1-4; D call uncertain. Germline V gene lookup returns CDR1 LNHDA and CDR2 SQIVND (reference sequence). This CDR3 comprises 17 residues. V dropped 2 bases and J dropped 2 bases, with 15 bases sitting between them. The CDR3 protein is CASSISAPRRTNEKLFF. CDR3 bases: TGTGCCAGTAGTATAAGCGCCCCGAGGAGGACTAATGAAAAACTGTTTTTT.

The chain recombines TRBV6-5 with TRBJ1-5; TRBD1 is a possible D gene (6 bases). Germline CDR1 is MNHEY and CDR2 is SVGAGI. This CDR3 is built from 15 residues. Trimming shortened V by 2 bases and J by 5 bases, and 13 bases separated the two germline ends. As DNA, the CDR3 is TGTGCCAGCAGTTACACGACAGGCGCGGATCAGCCCCAGCATTTT. Amino acids: CASSYTTGADQPQHF.

The chain joins TRBV6-5 to TRBJ1-6, with no clear D. The CDR3 consists of 11 residues. Trimming stripped 11 bases from V and 6 bases from J, with 8 bases between. The V gene's germline CDR1 is MNHEY and CDR2 SVGAGI. CDR3 bases: TGTGCCCGGGAACTTAATTCACCCCTCCACTTT. It codes for CARELNSPLHF.

CDR3: CASSQAGGRGSYEQYF. Here the CDR3 DNA reads TGTGCCAGCAGCCAAGCGGGCGGGAGGGGATCCTACGAGCAGTACTTC. This chain joins TRBV3-1 (or the pseudogene TRBV3-2) and TRBJ2-7; 9 bases are a match to TRBD2. Losses at the gene ends were 1 base for V and 1 base for J; bases not matched to a gene: 5. Germline lookup yields CDR1 LGHDT and CDR2 YNNKEL (reference sequence). The CDR3 contains 16 residues.

The chain links TRBV5-6 to TRBJ2-1, with 10 bases aligning to TRBD2. V shed 1 base and J 8 bases; nucleotides not matched to a gene: 9. Germline V CDR1 and CDR2: SGHDT, YYEEEE. This CDR3 has 16 amino acids. In nucleotides, the CDR3 is TGTGCCAGCAGCTTGCTCGTGTCTAGCGGGAGCGATGAGCAGTTCTTC. Its translation: CASSLLVSSGSDEQFF. The full variable domain, its missing parts supplied by reference TRBV5-6 and TRBJ2-1, is DAGVTQSPTHLIKTRGQQVTLRCSPKSGHDTVSWYQQALGQGPQFIFQYYEEEERQRGNFPDRFSGHQFPNYSSELNVNALLLGDSALYLCASSLLVSSGSDEQFFGPGTRLTVL.

This chain joins TRBV7-2 and TRBJ2-5; 14 bases line up with TRBD2. The CDR3 totals 17 residues. The V gene end was trimmed by 5 bases and the J gene end by 2 bases; junction bases not matched to a gene: 7. The germline CDR1 and CDR2 sequences are SGHTA and FQGNSA. DNA for the CDR3: TGTGCCAGCAGCCCCCCCGGACTAGCGGGGGGTCAAGAGACCCAGTACTTC. It codes for CASSPPGLAGGQETQYF.

This chain joins TRBV9 and TRBJ1-2; no firm D call. The CDR3 is 13 residues long. With 0 bases removed from V and 8 bases from J, the gap between germline ends came to 11 bases. Per the germline V gene, CDR1 is SGDLS and CDR2 is YYNGEE. For the CDR3, the DNA is TGTGCCAGCAGCGTAGGAGATCGAGAGGGCTACACCTTC. Translation gives CASSVGDREGYTF.

The rearrangement uses TRBV7-9 and TRBJ1-1, with TRBD1 matching 9 bases. Germline CDR1 is SEHNR and CDR2 is FQNEAQ (reference sequence). V shed 5 bases, J shed 1 base, and the junction held 5 bases outside the gene matches. This CDR3 comprises 15 residues. The CDR3 is CASSLRTGANTEAFF. CDR3 nucleotides: TGTGCCAGCAGCCTCCGGACAGGGGCGAACACTGAAGCTTTCTTT.

This clone was detected only once. CDR3 DNA: TGTGCCAGCAGTGAAGGGACAGGGGTTCATAGCAATCAGCCCCAGCATTTT. Its translation: CASSEGTGVHSNQPQHF. The V call is TRBV6-1, the J call TRBJ1-5; 9 bases line up with TRBD1. J was trimmed by 0 bases and V by 1 base; bases with no gene match: 4. The V gene's germline CDR1 is MNHNS and CDR2 SASEGT. The CDR3 covers 17 residues.

V usage is TRBV11-3 and J usage is TRBJ1-4; perhaps TRBD1 as D (5 bases). V was shortened by 5 bases and J by 2 bases, with 15 bases between the two germline ends. The V gene's germline CDR1 is SGHNT and CDR2 YENEEA. The CDR3 has 16 amino acids. The CDR3 reads CASSPGHHGTNEKLFF. The CDR3 DNA reads TGTGCCAGCAGCCCCGGACACCACGGTACTAATGAAAAACTGTTTTTT.

In this sample, this clone turned up a few times. The chain employs TRBV6-1 and TRBJ1-6, with D tentatively TRBD1 (5 bases). Germline loops: CDR1 MNHNS, CDR2 SASEGT. V lost 2 bases and J lost 7, with 12 bases in between. The CDR3 totals 15 residues. CDR3 in amino acids: CASSESGTRNSPLHF. CDR3 nucleotides: TGTGCCAGCAGTGAATCGGGGACTCGAAATTCACCCCTCCACTTT.

This rearrangement joins TRBV10-3 to TRBJ2-7, with a possible D match to TRBD2 (6 bases). The CDR3 is made up of 15 amino acids. Deletions cut 1 base from V and 6 bases from J, with 16 bases between. Germline lookup yields CDR1 ENHRY and CDR2 SYGVKD. CDR3 region: CAISEWEEGLGEQYF. Here the CDR3 DNA reads TGTGCCATCAGTGAGTGGGAGGAGGGACTGGGCGAGCAGTACTTC.

This clone was counted only a few times. The chain employs TRBV5-1 and TRBJ2-7, with 10 bases that match TRBD2. V was pared by 6 bases and J by 2 bases, with 5 bases of the junction left unmatched. Germline V gene sequence: CDR1 SGHRS, CDR2 YFSETQ. CDR3 length: 14 residues. CDR3 nucleotides: TGCGCCAGCAATAGCGGGGGGCAGACCTACGAGCAGTACTTC. The encoded protein is CASNSGGQTYEQYF.

The rearrangement links TRBV2 to TRBJ2-7; D uncertain. Germline V gene lookup returns CDR1 SNHLY and CDR2 FYNNEI. The CDR3 has 14 residues. The V and J ends lost 9 bases and 0 bases respectively, with 15 bases between them. This CDR3 reads CARQWAGSSYEQYF. The CDR3 nucleotides are TGTGCCAGACAATGGGCAGGAAGCTCCTACGAGCAGTACTTC.

The chain has TRBV30 and TRBJ2-1; a weak D match, TRBD2 (5 bases). CDR1 is GTSNPN, CDR2 SVGIG, per germline (reference sequence). Trimming removed 3 bases from V and 4 bases from J, with 13 bases in between. This CDR3 is 14 amino acids long. The DNA for the CDR3 is TGTGCCTGGAGCGAAGATAGCGCGTACAATGAGCAGTTCTTC. It codes for CAWSEDSAYNEQFF.

The CDR3 DNA reads as TGTGCCAGAAGCCTCCAGGACAAGCAAGAGACCCAGTACTTC. It translates to CARSLQDKQETQYF. This sequence joins TRBV7-5 and TRBJ2-5; no DNA check was done on the table's D call, TRBD1. TRBV7-5 is a pseudogene segment. The CDR3 covers 14 residues.

The chain carries TRBV5-1 and TRBJ2-1, with 9 bases fitting TRBD2. This CDR3 is built from 16 residues. Trimming at V came to 0 bases and at J to 4 bases, leaving 5 bases not matched to a gene. The germline CDR1 and CDR2 sequences are SGHRS and YFSETQ. CDR3 loop: CASSLGSGGLYNEQFF. The CDR3 region has the DNA TGCGCCAGCAGCTTGGGTAGCGGGGGCCTGTACAATGAGCAGTTCTTC.

The chain's CDR3 is CASSYFVGGAKNIQYF. As DNA, the CDR3 is TGTGCCAGCAGTTATTTCGTGGGGGGAGCCAAAAACATTCAGTACTTC. V and J are TRBV28 and TRBJ2-4, with D perhaps matching TRBD2 (6 bases). Trimming left V 4 bases short and J 0 bases short, with 13 bases between. The CDR3 runs 16 residues. Per germline, CDR1 MDHEN and CDR2 SYDVKM.